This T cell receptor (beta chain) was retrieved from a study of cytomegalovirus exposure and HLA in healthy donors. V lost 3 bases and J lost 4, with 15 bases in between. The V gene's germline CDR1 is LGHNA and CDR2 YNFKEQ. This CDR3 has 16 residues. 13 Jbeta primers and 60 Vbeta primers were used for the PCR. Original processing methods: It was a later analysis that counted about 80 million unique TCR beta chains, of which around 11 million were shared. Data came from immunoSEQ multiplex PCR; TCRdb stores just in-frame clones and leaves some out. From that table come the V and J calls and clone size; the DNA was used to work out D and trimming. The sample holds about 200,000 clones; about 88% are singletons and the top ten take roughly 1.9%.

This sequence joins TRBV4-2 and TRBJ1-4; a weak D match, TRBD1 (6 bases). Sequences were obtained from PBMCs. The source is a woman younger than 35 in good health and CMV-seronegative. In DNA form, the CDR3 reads TGTGCCAGCAGCCAGGGAGGGGGGCAAGGTAATGAAAAACTGTTTTTT. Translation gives CASSQGGGQGNEKLFF.